This TCR beta chain comes out of a study of blood T cell repertoires in COVID-19 (dated by TCRdb to the early 2020s). About the study as a whole: The collaborator samples originated in the United States, Italy and Spain and spanned the acute and convalescent phases of COVID-19. The prospective study material was composed of cDNA or gDNA derived from T cells, B-cell-depleted T cells, or PBMCs. The dataset comprised deeply sampled blood TCRbeta repertoires from subjects exposed to, actively infected with, or recovered from COVID-19. A freely available public database, intended as a resource for researchers studying the immune response to SARS-CoV-2, is where the repertoires were released. Samples came from the ongoing ImmuneRACE study (first 160 participants) plus 1,254 subjects from 6 global collaborators. Sample metadata almost always included a de-identified subject ID, COVID-19 status, age in years and sex. Where HLA class I and class II types were available, the types were taken from metadata supplied by the sample provider, not from assay-based typing. Overall study results and their limits: The quantity of clinical and demographic metadata differed by source and by participant and was supplied without curation.

Compared with germline, V lacks 7 bases and J lacks 7 bases; bases without a gene match: 12. CDR1 and CDR2 (MDHEN, SYDVKM) derive from the germline V gene. Including the terminal cysteine and phenylalanine, the CDR3 comprises 14 residues. The DNA shown is the 42-base CDR3, in frame from base 1. At one collaborating source in Seattle, patients were enrolled during active infection and were followed longitudinally through the course of disease. Whole blood was collected in K2EDTA tubes by collaborating institutions according to the institutions' own protocols. For TCRbeta analysis, collaborators shipped samples as frozen whole blood, isolated PBMCs, or DNA extracted from either of those sample types. TCRbeta CDR3 regions were amplified from genomic DNA by means of the immunoSEQ Assay, a bias-controlled multiplex PCR. On the authors' methods: Within the assay, amplification of reference gene primers was used to estimate how many nucleated cells each sample contained. Sequence reads were collapsed and filtered to measure the absolute abundance of every unique TCRbeta CDR3 rearrangement. For each sample, productive Simpson clonality was calculated by taking the square root of Simpson's diversity index across productive rearrangements. TCRdb provides this immuneACCESS table in a form limited to in-frame rearrangements. Some clones are lacking; in checked studies, under half of them reflect an unresolved V gene, and why the rest are absent is not known. That table furnishes V, J and clone size, whereas the DNA furnished D and trimming. The sample has more than 95,000 clones on record, around 76% of them singletons. About 6.3% of the sample rests with the top ten.

With regard to this clone: Its antigen target is currently unknown. Per-base quality was not reported, and no clone a single base away is much larger than it.

The TCR sequence derives from a man older than 75 with COVID-19, enrolled during active disease. The sequenced material came from peripheral blood. The V and J segments used are TRBV28 and TRBJ1-2, with TRBD1 identical over 7 junction bases. The sequence in DNA is TGTGCCAGCATAAAATCGACAGGGAGATTTGGCTACACCTTC. Its protein is CASIKSTGRFGYTF.